These 15 T cell receptor beta chains share one sample of origin, sequenced in a study of spatial heterogeneity in lung cancer. The study's findings and limits: In tumors, expanded intratumoral alpha and beta TCR counts tracked mutation counts.

From the 5' RACE reads, TCRdb called clonotypes with MiXCR, one entry per CDR3 protein. The table records more than 5,000 distinct CDR3 sequences, about 8% of them present only once. These receptors are not linked to any known antigen. Time point described: sample taken at primary tumor resection. The sequenced sample was lung tumor tissue, obtained at surgery. These receptors all come from a female donor with early-stage non-small cell lung cancer.

Ten or more counts support this clonotype. V usage is TRBV7-9 and J usage is TRBJ2-2; D is unclear. Germline V gene lookup returns CDR1 SEHNR and CDR2 FQNEAQ (reference sequence). Trimming took 7 bases from V and 7 from J, leaving 7 bases between them. This CDR3 is 11 amino acids long. The CDR3 nucleotides are TGTGCCAGCAAGACGGTCGGGGAGCTGTTTTTT. Translated, it gives CASKTVGELFF.

This clonotype has ten or more counts. The chain combines TRBV5-4 with TRBJ2-1; 7 nucleotides agree with TRBD2. Germline assignment: CDR1 SGHNT and CDR2 YYREEE (reference sequence). There are 14 residues in the CDR3. Unmatched junction bases numbered 9, after V lost 4 bases and J lost 8 bases. The CDR3 nucleotides read TGTGCCAGCAGCCTCGGACTAGAGATCGATGAGCAGTTCTTC. This gives the protein CASSLGLEIDEQFF.

There are a few counts of this clonotype. The chain carries TRBV27 and TRBJ2-4; 8 nucleotides line up with TRBD1. Trimming removed 0 bases from V and 9 bases from J; junction bases left unmatched: 1. The V gene's germline CDR1 is MNHEY and CDR2 SMNVEV (reference sequence). The CDR3 contains 13 residues. CDR3: CASSLSGQGIQYF. The CDR3 DNA sequence: TGTGCCAGCAGTTTATCCGGACAGGGCATTCAGTACTTC.

This clonotype has at least ten counts. The rearrangement uses TRBV29-1 and TRBJ2-7; TRBD1 is a possible D gene (6 bases). V was shortened by 5 bases and J by 0 bases, with 11 bases between the two germline ends. This CDR3 comprises 13 residues. Germline CDR1 reads SQVTM; CDR2 reads ANQGSEA. CDR3 sequence reads: CSVPGVLSYEQYF. CDR3 nucleotides: TGCAGCGTTCCAGGGGTCCTCTCCTACGAGCAGTACTTC.

This clonotype has ten or more counts. The chain recombines TRBV5-1 with TRBJ1-5; D unclear. Germline V lookup: CDR1 SGHRS, CDR2 YFSETQ. V gave up 2 bases and J gave up 1 base, with 4 bases separating them. This CDR3 comprises 13 residues. The CDR3, as DNA: TGCGCCAGCAGCTTAAGGAGCAATCAGCCCCAGCATTTT. Protein sequence: CASSLRSNQPQHF.

This clonotype was seen at least ten times. The chain carries TRBV7-2 and TRBJ2-1; D perhaps matches TRBD2 (6 bases). V was pared by 2 bases and J by 0 bases, with 14 bases between. This CDR3 contains 17 residues. Germline CDR1 and CDR2: SGHTA and FQGNSA. CDR3 bases: TGTGCCAGCAGCTTAAGGGCGGGATTGAGCTCCTACAATGAGCAGTTCTTC. Translation gives CASSLRAGLSSYNEQFF.

This clonotype is judged medium-sized. The CDR3 nucleotides are TGTGCCAGCAGCTTAGATGACGACACTGAAGCTTTCTTT. It is translated as CASSLDDDTEAFF. V is TRBV11-2 and J is TRBJ1-1; D remains ambiguous. Per germline, CDR1 SGHAT and CDR2 FQNNGV. Trimming shortened V by 0 bases and J by 3 bases, and 5 bases separated the two germline ends. CDR3 length equals 13 residues.

This clonotype is medium-sized by share. The genes are TRBV18 and TRBJ2-4; D uncertain. This CDR3 contains 19 residues. Trimming stripped 1 base from V and 1 base from J, with 20 bases between. The germline V gene has CDR1 KGHSH and CDR2 LQKENI. CDR3 amino acids: CASSPLPNSFIDAKNIQYF. CDR3 coding DNA: TGTGCCAGCTCACCACTTCCCAACTCCTTTATTGATGCCAAAAACATTCAGTACTTC.

This clonotype was observed a few times. The chain combines TRBV7-2 with TRBJ2-5; D gene ambiguous. Germline V gene sequence: CDR1 SGHTA, CDR2 FQGNSA. V gave up 2 bases and J gave up 4 bases, with 8 bases separating them. CDR3 size: 13 residues. The CDR3 here is CASSLLGTETQYF. Written as DNA, the CDR3 is TGTGCCAGCAGCTTATTGGGAACAGAGACCCAGTACTTC. The full variable domain, in which reference TRBV7-2 and TRBJ2-5 provide the parts outside the CDR3, is GAGVSQSPSNKVTEKGKDVELRCDPISGHTALYWYRQSLGQGLEFLIYFQGNSAPDKSGLPSDRFSAERTGGSVSTLTIQRTQQEDSAVYLCASSLLGTETQYFGPGTRLLVL.

The sample holds many counts of this clonotype. The chain is built from TRBV6-6 and TRBJ1-3; TRBD1 matches 8 bases. The germline V gene encodes CDR1 MNHNY and CDR2 SVGAGI (reference sequence). The CDR3 consists of 14 residues. The V and J ends lost 6 bases and 4 bases, in that order; junction bases with no gene match: 5. In DNA, the CDR3 is TGTGCCAGCAGGACCGGGACAGGAGGAAACACCATATATTTT. Amino acids: CASRTGTGGNTIYF.

This clonotype is labeled medium-sized. The genes are TRBV13 and TRBJ2-2; a weak D match, TRBD1 (6 bases). V lost 3 bases, J lost 0 bases, and 8 bases lay in between. Germline CDR1 PRHDT, CDR2 FYEKMQ (reference sequence). The CDR3 spans 15 residues. CDR3 in amino acids: CASSLKGANTGELFF. CDR3 in DNA: TGTGCCAGCAGCTTGAAGGGGGCGAACACCGGGGAGCTGTTTTTT.

This clonotype has a count of ten or more. The rearrangement joins TRBV20-1 to TRBJ2-5; 10 bases are a match to TRBD2. The CDR3 extends over 17 amino acids. Trimming cost V 3 bases and J 3 bases; bases outside gene matches: 13. The germline gives CDR1 DFQATT, CDR2 SNEGSKA (reference sequence). Here the CDR3 DNA reads TGCAGTGCTAGTTATACTAGCGGGATACTCTCGGAAGAGACCCAGTACTTC. It encodes CSASYTSGILSEETQYF.

This clonotype was detected ten times or more. The chain recombines TRBV18 with TRBJ2-1; maybe TRBD2 (6 bases). Trimming took 4 bases from V and 9 from J, leaving 19 bases between them. The length of the CDR3 is 15 residues. CDR1 is KGHSH and CDR2 is LQKENI in the germline V gene. CDR3 nucleotide sequence: TGTGCCAGCTCACAGACTAGAGTGTGGGACGTTGAGCAGTTCTTC. It codes for CASSQTRVWDVEQFF.

This clonotype was observed a few times. The chain couples TRBV4-3 to TRBJ1-2, with D perhaps TRBD1 (5 bases). Germline CDR1 is LGHNA and CDR2 is YSLEER. V was clipped by 1 base and J by 0 bases, with 15 bases between them. This CDR3 spans 17 amino acids. The CDR3 DNA follows: TGCGCCAGCAGCCAAGTAGTGGGGCAGCCCGCTAACTATGGCTACACCTTC. This sequence encodes CASSQVVGQPANYGYTF.

This clonotype is classed as medium-sized. The rearrangement uses TRBV9 and TRBJ1-2, with TRBD1 as a possible D gene (5 bases). Germline assignment: CDR1 SGDLS and CDR2 YYNGEE. This CDR3 has 16 amino acids. Trimming removed 0 bases at V and 7 bases at J, with 19 bases between. The CDR3 loop reads CASSVAHRDGPGGYTF. The CDR3 DNA reads as TGTGCCAGCAGCGTAGCTCACCGGGACGGACCTGGTGGCTACACCTTC.